One sample yielded the 27 T cell receptor beta chains listed below, sequenced in a study of neurological immune-mediated disorders. MiXCR was run by TCRdb on the 5' RACE reads, yielding one entry per CDR3 protein. The data show approximately 100,000 distinct CDR3 sequences, with about 10% seen just once and around 3.1% held by the top ten. Stated time point: longitudinal time-point 3. The specimen was PBMCs. The receptors were sampled from a female donor with HTLV-1-associated myelopathy (HAM/TSP).

This clonotype showed up many times. This chain uses TRBV7-9 with TRBJ2-7, with D hard to call. The germline gives CDR1 SEHNR, CDR2 FQNEAQ (reference sequence). CDR3 length: 14 amino acids. V was trimmed by 1 base and J by 5 bases, leaving 12 bases between them. CDR3 nucleotide sequence: TGTGCCAGCAGCTTAGGGACGGGCCCGCACGAGCAGTACTTC. This translates into CASSLGTGPHEQYF.

This clonotype occurred many times. The rearrangement joins TRBV29-1 to TRBJ1-2, with D unclear. This CDR3 contains 15 residues. V lost 1 base and J 5 bases, leaving 17 bases between the germline ends. Looked up from germline, CDR1 is SQVTM and CDR2 is ANQGSEA. CDR3 bases: TGCAGCGTTGAAGCCTATTCAGCAAACCGGTATGGCTACACCTTC. Protein: CSVEAYSANRYGYTF.

This clonotype was observed many times. The V and J genes are TRBV5-1 and TRBJ2-7; 7 bases are shared with TRBD2. The CDR3 runs to 16 residues. The germline CDR1 and CDR2 sequences are SGHRS and YFSETQ. With 2 bases clipped from V and 1 base from J, the junction kept 9 bases outside the gene matches. The CDR3 DNA sequence: TGCGCCAGCAGCTTTGGTGCGGGGGTGCCGTCCTACGAGCAGTACTTC. Amino acids: CASSFGAGVPSYEQYF.

Regarding this clonotype: A clone one base away is much larger, so this may be a read error. The gene calls are TRBV5-1 and TRBJ2-3; 9 nucleotides align to TRBD1. Germline V gene sequence: CDR1 SGHRS, CDR2 YFSETQ. The CDR3 spans 15 residues. J gave up 5 bases and V 4 bases, and 8 bases lay outside the gene matches. CDR3 bases: TGCGCCAGCAGCGGCGGGACAGGGTCGGAAGATACGCAGTATTTT. This codes for CASSGGTGSEDTQYF.

Ten or more counts support this clonotype. This chain joins TRBV7-8 and TRBJ2-6; D call uncertain. Germline loops: CDR1 SGHVS, CDR2 FQNEAQ. The CDR3 has 16 amino acids. Trimming stripped 1 base from V and 0 bases from J, with 7 bases between. The CDR3 DNA reads as TGTGCCAGCAGCTTAGAATTCAGCTCTGGGGCCAACGTCCTGACTTTC. Its translation: CASSLEFSSGANVLTF.

This clonotype was picked up many times. The chain has TRBV20-1 and TRBJ1-2; D unresolved. Germline V gene lookup returns CDR1 DFQATT and CDR2 SNEGSKA (reference sequence). Trimming removed 4 bases at V and 4 bases at J, with 16 bases between. There are 14 residues in the CDR3. The CDR3 DNA is TGCAGTGCTATCCCCGGGGTGCAGTCCTATGGCTACACCTTC. Its translation: CSAIPGVQSYGYTF.

This clonotype showed up many times. The DNA of the CDR3 is TGCAGTGCTCCACTTCAGGGATATGGCTACACCTTC. Protein: CSAPLQGYGYTF. This chain links TRBV20-1 with TRBJ1-2; a weak D match, TRBD1 (5 bases). The CDR3 totals 12 residues. Germline-derived CDR1 and CDR2 are DFQATT and SNEGSKA (reference sequence). The V gene lost 5 bases and the J gene lost 5 bases, with 12 bases spanning the gap.

This clonotype was seen at least ten times. This chain joins TRBV20-1 and TRBJ1-1, with D perhaps matching TRBD1 (5 bases). Trimming took 5 bases from V and 1 from J, leaving 8 bases between them. This CDR3 has 12 amino acids. Germline loops: CDR1 DFQATT, CDR2 SNEGSKA (reference sequence). The CDR3 is CSALQGNTEAFF. CDR3 DNA: TGCAGTGCTCTCCAGGGGAACACTGAAGCTTTCTTT.

This clonotype was seen at least ten times. As DNA, the CDR3 is TGCGCCAGCAGCTTGGACTTAATTGAGGGGAGAAGGGGACAGAACACCGGGGAGCTGTTTTTT. This gives the protein CASSLDLIEGRRGQNTGELFF. The chain employs TRBV5-1 and TRBJ2-2; possibly TRBD1 for D (6 bases). Deletions cut 0 bases from V and 1 base from J, with 25 bases between. The CDR3 runs 21 residues. Germline V lookup: CDR1 SGHRS, CDR2 YFSETQ.

This clonotype showed up many times. The chain combines TRBV5-1 with TRBJ2-2; D gene ambiguous. Germline CDR1 SGHRS, CDR2 YFSETQ. This CDR3 comprises 14 residues. V lost 2 bases and J lost 1, with 6 bases in between. The CDR3 protein is CASSFTQNTGELFF. The CDR3 DNA sequence: TGCGCCAGCAGCTTTACCCAGAACACCGGGGAGCTGTTTTTT.

This clonotype showed up many times. The chain carries TRBV12-3 or TRBV12-4 and TRBJ1-1, with 7 positions matching TRBD1. V shed 4 bases and J 4 bases; nucleotides not matched to a gene: 6. There are 14 residues in the CDR3. The CDR3 loop is CASSSEGARTEAFF. The CDR3 coding sequence is TGTGCCAGCAGTTCCGAGGGGGCGCGCACTGAAGCTTTCTTT.

As concerns this clonotype: A much larger clone differs by one base, so this may be a read error. The genes are TRBV20-1 and TRBJ2-7; 11 bases align to TRBD1. V dropped 0 bases and J dropped 4; count of bases not matched to a gene: 5. CDR1 is DFQATT and CDR2 is SNEGSKA in the germline V gene (reference sequence). The CDR3 spans 15 residues. CDR3: CSARELDRGLYEQYF. The CDR3 DNA sequence: TGCAGTGCTAGAGAGCTGGACAGGGGGCTTTACGAGCAGTACTTC.

This clonotype was picked up many times. The rearrangement uses TRBV27 and TRBJ2-3; D call uncertain. V lost 2 bases and J lost 3, with 18 bases in between. Germline V gene sequence: CDR1 MNHEY, CDR2 SMNVEV (reference sequence). The CDR3 runs to 17 residues. This chain's CDR3 is CASSLRPPQFLTDTQYF. CDR3 bases: TGTGCCAGCAGTTTACGACCCCCTCAGTTCCTTACAGATACGCAGTATTTT.

This clonotype was recorded at least ten times. The chain links TRBV2 to TRBJ2-7; 9 nucleotides agree with TRBD1. This CDR3 comprises 15 residues. The trim removed 6 bases at V and 4 bases at J, leaving 10 bases unmatched. Germline V CDR1 and CDR2: SNHLY, FYNNEI. In DNA, the CDR3 is TGTGCCAGCAGGTTCGTGACAGGGGGATCTTACGAGCAGTACTTC. Protein: CASRFVTGGSYEQYF.

As for this clonotype: A much bigger clone sits one base away, suggesting this may be a read error. The V gene is TRBV5-1, the J gene TRBJ2-7; a weak D match, TRBD1 (6 bases). The V gene's germline CDR1 is SGHRS and CDR2 YFSETQ. CDR3 length: 13 amino acids. The CDR3 spells CASSPSGVYEKYF. The DNA of the CDR3 is TGCGCCAGCAGCCCCTCAGGGGTCTACGAGAAGTACTTC.

This clonotype was seen ten or more times. V is TRBV7-9 and J is TRBJ2-1; D ambiguous. The V end was cut by 2 bases, the J end by 5 bases, with 10 bases between. CDR3 length equals 14 residues. Germline V gene sequence: CDR1 SEHNR, CDR2 FQNEAQ (reference sequence). This CDR3 reads CASSLTRLDNEQFF. The DNA of the CDR3 is TGTGCCAGCAGCTTAACTCGCCTGGACAATGAGCAGTTCTTC.

This clonotype was seen a handful of times. V usage is TRBV7-8 and J usage is TRBJ2-5, with 10 bases fitting TRBD2. V lost 5 bases and J lost 5; bases outside the gene matches: 11. This CDR3 comprises 16 residues. CDR1 and CDR2 (germline): SGHVS, FQNEAQ. The CDR3 loop is CASSTYQRGGLETQYF. CDR3 bases: TGTGCCAGCAGCACCTACCAGCGGGGGGGCTTGGAGACCCAGTACTTC.

At least ten counts were recorded for this clonotype. The J gene is TRBJ2-3, the V gene TRBV7-2; D assignment may be TRBD1 or TRBD2 (5 bases each). V shed 5 bases and J shed 2 bases, with 20 bases lying between them. From germline, CDR1 is SGHTA and CDR2 FQGNSA. The CDR3 extends over 17 amino acids. As DNA, the CDR3 is TGTGCCAGCAGCCGACTGGGGGAAGCAAAGCTCACAGATACGCAGTATTTT. Translation gives CASSRLGEAKLTDTQYF.

The chain joins TRBV12-3 or TRBV12-4 to TRBJ1-2, with D perhaps TRBD1 (5 bases). The CDR3 covers 16 residues. V lost 2 bases to trimming and J lost 7 bases, with 20 bases between them. The CDR3 reads CASSLFVGRRTAGYTF. CDR3 nucleotide sequence: TGTGCCAGCAGTTTATTCGTGGGACGGAGGACTGCTGGCTACACCTTC.

Ten or more counts support this clonotype. The chain joins TRBV7-2 to TRBJ2-2; no clear D gene. Germline loops: CDR1 SGHTA, CDR2 FQGNSA. With 5 bases removed from V and 5 bases from J, the gap between germline ends came to 6 bases. The CDR3 has 12 residues. CDR3 in amino acids: CASSPDTGELFF. DNA of the CDR3: TGTGCCAGCAGCCCGGATACCGGGGAGCTGTTTTTT.

This clonotype was seen ten or more times. The rearrangement links TRBV15 to TRBJ2-3; 8 positions match TRBD2. The germline CDR1 and CDR2 sequences are LNHNV and YYDKDF (reference sequence). This CDR3 comprises 17 residues. V lost 4 bases, J lost 3 bases, and 12 bases stayed unmatched. This chain's CDR3 is CATSTLRGGGRTDTQYF. CDR3 coding DNA: TGTGCCACCAGCACCCTCCGGGGGGGAGGGAGAACAGATACGCAGTATTTT.

This clonotype was recorded at least ten times. The genes are TRBV2 and TRBJ2-5, with 9 positions matching TRBD2. Losses at the gene ends were 1 base for V and 5 bases for J; bases not matched to a gene: 2. Looked up from germline, CDR1 is SNHLY and CDR2 is FYNNEI. The CDR3 spans 14 residues. Here the CDR3 DNA reads TGTGCCAGCAGTGAAGGGCTAGCGGGGGAGACCCAGTACTTC. This translates into CASSEGLAGETQYF.

In its sample, this clonotype was seen many times. In nucleotides, the CDR3 is TGTGCCAGCAGTTACTCGTGGGGGGCAGAAGCTTTCTTT. This translates into CASSYSWGAEAFF. This chain joins TRBV6-5 and TRBJ1-1; TRBD1 is a possible D gene (6 bases). The length of the CDR3 is 13 residues. Germline CDR1 MNHEY, CDR2 SVGAGI. Trimming removed 0 bases from V and 8 bases from J, with 10 bases in between.

In its sample, this clonotype was seen many times. The chain is built from TRBV5-1 and TRBJ2-7; 7 bases agree with TRBD1. V was clipped by 7 bases and J by 2 bases; unmatched bases: 6. CDR3 length: 13 amino acids. Germline CDR1 reads SGHRS; CDR2 reads YFSETQ. Here the CDR3 DNA reads TGCGCCAGCGGCAAACAGGGGACCTACGAGCAGTACTTC. Protein product: CASGKQGTYEQYF.

This clonotype was counted a few times. The gene calls are TRBV6-6 and TRBJ1-1; D might be TRBD1 (6 bases). V gave up 2 bases and J gave up 4 bases, with 11 bases separating them. The CDR3 covers 14 residues. Germline V CDR1 and CDR2: MNHNY, SVGAGI (reference sequence). CDR3 sequence (DNA): TGTGCCAGCAGTTACGGGGGGGCATTCACTGAAGCTTTCTTT. Protein product: CASSYGGAFTEAFF.

This clonotype was counted many times. The chain is built from TRBV12-3 or TRBV12-4 and TRBJ2-5; D perhaps matches TRBD2 (5 bases). The CDR3 covers 13 residues. Trimming stripped 3 bases from V and 5 bases from J, with 10 bases between. The CDR3 DNA is TGTGCCAGCAGTTTCGGGATGACCGAGACCCAGTACTTC. Amino acids: CASSFGMTETQYF.

At least ten counts were recorded for this clonotype. The rearrangement uses TRBV28 and TRBJ1-6; 9 positions match TRBD1. The CDR3 totals 15 residues. Losses at the gene ends were 5 bases for V and 7 bases for J; bases not matched to a gene: 6. Germline V gene data show CDR1 as MDHEN and CDR2 as SYDVKM. The CDR3 bases are TGTGCCAGCAGTCTTACCGGGACAGGGAATTCACCCCTCCACTTT. Translating gives CASSLTGTGNSPLHF.